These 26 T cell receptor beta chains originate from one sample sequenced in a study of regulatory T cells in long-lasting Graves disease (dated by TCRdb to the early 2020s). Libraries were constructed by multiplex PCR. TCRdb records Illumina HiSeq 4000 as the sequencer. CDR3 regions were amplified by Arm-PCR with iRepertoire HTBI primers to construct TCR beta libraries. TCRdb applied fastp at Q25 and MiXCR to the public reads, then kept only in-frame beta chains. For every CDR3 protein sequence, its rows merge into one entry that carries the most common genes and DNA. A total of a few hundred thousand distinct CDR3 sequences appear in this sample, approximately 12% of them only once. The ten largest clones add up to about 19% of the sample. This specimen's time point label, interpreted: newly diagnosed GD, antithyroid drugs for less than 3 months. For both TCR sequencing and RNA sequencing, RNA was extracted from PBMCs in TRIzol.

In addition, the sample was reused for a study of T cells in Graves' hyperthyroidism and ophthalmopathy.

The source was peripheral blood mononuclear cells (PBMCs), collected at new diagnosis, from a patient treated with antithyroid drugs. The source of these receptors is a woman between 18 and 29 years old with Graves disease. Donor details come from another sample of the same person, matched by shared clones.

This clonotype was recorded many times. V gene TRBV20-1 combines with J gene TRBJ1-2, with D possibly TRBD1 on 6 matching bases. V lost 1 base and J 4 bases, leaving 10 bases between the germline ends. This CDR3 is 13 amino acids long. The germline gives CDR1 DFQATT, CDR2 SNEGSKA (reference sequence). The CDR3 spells CSARGGQFYGYTF. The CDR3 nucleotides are TGCAGTGCTAGAGGTGGACAGTTCTATGGCTACACCTTC.

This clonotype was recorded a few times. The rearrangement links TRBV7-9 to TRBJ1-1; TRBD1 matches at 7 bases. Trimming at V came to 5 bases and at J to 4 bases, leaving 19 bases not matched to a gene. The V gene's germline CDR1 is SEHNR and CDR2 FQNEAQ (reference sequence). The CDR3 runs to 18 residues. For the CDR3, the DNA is TGTGCCAGCAGCATAGGGCCTCCACAGGGGATACGGAGCACTGAAGCTTTCTTT. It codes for CASSIGPPQGIRSTEAFF.

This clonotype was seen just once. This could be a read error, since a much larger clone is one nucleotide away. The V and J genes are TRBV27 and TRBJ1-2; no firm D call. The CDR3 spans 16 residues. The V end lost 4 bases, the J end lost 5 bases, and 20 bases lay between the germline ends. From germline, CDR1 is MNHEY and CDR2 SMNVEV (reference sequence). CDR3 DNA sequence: TGTGCCAGCAGTTCCGGACGGCCGCCGTCTCTATATGGCTACACCTTC. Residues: CASSSGRPPSLYGYTF.

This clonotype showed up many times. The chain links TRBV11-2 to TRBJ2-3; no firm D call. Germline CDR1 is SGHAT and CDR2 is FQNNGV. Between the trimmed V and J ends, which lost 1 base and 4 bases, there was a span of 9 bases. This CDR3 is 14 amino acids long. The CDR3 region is CASSLGLYADTQYF. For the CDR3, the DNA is TGTGCCAGCAGCTTAGGACTGTACGCAGATACGCAGTATTTT. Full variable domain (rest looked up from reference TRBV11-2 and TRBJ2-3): EAGVAQSPRYKIIEKRQSVAFWCNPISGHATLYWYQQILGQGPKLLIQFQNNGVVDDSQLPKDRFSAERLKGVDSTLKIQPAKLEDSAVYLCASSLGLYADTQYFGPGTRLTVL.

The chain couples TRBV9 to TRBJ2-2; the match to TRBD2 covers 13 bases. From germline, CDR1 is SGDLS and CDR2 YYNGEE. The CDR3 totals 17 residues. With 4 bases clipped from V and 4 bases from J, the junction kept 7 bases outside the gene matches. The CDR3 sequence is CASSPTSGGARTGELFF. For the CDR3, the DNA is TGTGCCAGCAGCCCCACTAGCGGGGGGGCCCGCACCGGGGAGCTGTTTTTT.

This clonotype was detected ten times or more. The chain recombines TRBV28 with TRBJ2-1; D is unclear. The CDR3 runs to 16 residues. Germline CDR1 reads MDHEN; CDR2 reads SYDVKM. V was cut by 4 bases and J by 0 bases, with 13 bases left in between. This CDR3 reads CASSSLEAISYNEQFF. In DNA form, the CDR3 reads TGTGCCAGCAGTTCCCTGGAAGCGATCTCCTACAATGAGCAGTTCTTC. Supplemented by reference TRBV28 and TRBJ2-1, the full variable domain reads DVKVTQSSRYLVKRTGEKVFLECVQDMDHENMFWYRQDPGLGLRLIYFSYDVKMKEKGDIPEGYSVSREKKERFSLILESASTNQTSMYLCASSSLEAISYNEQFFGPGTRLTVL.

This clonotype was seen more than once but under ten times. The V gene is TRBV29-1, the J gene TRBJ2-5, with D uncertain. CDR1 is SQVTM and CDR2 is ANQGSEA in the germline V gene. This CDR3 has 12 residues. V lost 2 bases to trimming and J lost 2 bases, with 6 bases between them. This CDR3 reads CSVESFQETQYF. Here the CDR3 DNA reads TGCAGCGTTGAATCCTTTCAAGAGACCCAGTACTTC.

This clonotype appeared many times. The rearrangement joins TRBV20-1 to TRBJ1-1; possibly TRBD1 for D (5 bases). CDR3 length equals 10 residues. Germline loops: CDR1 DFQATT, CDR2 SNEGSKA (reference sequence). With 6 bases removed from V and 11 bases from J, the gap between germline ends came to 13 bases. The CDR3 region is CSASAEGAFF. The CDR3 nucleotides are TGCAGTGCCAGCGCTGAGGGGGCTTTCTTT.

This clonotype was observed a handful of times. The CDR3 region is CAANRPGQPQHF. Here the CDR3 DNA reads TGTGCCGCCAACAGGCCCGGTCAGCCCCAGCATTTT. V gene TRBV19 combines with J gene TRBJ1-5, with a possible D match to TRBD1 (5 bases). The CDR3 covers 12 residues. V was clipped by 11 bases and J by 6 bases, with 14 bases between them. CDR1 and CDR2 (germline): LNHDA, SQIVND (reference sequence).

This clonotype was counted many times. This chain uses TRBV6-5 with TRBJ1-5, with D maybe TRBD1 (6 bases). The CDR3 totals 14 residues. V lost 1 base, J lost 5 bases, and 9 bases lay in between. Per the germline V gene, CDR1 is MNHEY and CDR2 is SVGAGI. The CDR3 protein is CASSYLDSYQPQHF. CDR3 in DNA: TGTGCCAGCAGTTACTTGGACAGTTATCAGCCCCAGCATTTT.

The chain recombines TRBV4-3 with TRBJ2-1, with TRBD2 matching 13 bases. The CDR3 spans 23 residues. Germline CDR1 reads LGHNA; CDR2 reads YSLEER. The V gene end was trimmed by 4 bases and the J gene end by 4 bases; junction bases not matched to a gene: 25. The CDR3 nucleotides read TGCGCCAGCAGCCCAAAGTTGACAAGATACAGCGGGACTAGCGGGATGGGTTACAATGAGCAGTTCTTC. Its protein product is CASSPKLTRYSGTSGMGYNEQFF.

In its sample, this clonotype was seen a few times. The CDR3 DNA reads as TGTGCCAGCACTGTGGCGGATACTGGAAACACCATATATTTT. Its translation: CASTVADTGNTIYF. V is TRBV28 and J is TRBJ1-3; D is uncertain. V lost 7 bases, J lost 2 bases, and 12 bases lay in between. The CDR3 spans 14 residues. CDR1 and CDR2 (germline): MDHEN, SYDVKM.

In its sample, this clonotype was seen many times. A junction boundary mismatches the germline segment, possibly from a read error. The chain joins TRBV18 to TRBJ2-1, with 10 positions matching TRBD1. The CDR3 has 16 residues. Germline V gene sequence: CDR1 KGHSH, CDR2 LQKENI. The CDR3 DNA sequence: TGTGCCAGCTCGCCACCCGGGACAGGGGTCTACAATGAGCAGTTCTTC. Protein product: CASSPPGTGVYNEQFF.

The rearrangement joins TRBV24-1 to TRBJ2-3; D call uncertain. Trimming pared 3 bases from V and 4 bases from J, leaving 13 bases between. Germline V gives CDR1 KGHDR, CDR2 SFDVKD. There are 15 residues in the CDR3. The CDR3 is CATSDPSSQADTQYF. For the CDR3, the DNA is TGTGCCACCAGTGATCCCTCGTCCCAAGCAGATACGCAGTATTTT.

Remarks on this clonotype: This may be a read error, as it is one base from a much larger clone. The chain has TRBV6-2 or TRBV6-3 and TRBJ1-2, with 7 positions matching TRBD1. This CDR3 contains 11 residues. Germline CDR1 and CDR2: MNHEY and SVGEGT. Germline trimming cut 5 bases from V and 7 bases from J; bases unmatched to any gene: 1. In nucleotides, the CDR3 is TGTGCCAGCAGTAGGACAGGTGGCTACACCTTC. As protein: CASSRTGGYTF.

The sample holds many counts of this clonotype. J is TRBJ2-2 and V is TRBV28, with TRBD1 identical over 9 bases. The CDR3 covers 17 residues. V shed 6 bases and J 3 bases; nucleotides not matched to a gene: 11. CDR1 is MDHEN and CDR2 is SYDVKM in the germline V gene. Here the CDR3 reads CASSQGQGMGHTGELFF. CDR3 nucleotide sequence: TGTGCCAGCAGCCAGGGACAGGGCATGGGGCACACCGGGGAGCTGTTTTTT.

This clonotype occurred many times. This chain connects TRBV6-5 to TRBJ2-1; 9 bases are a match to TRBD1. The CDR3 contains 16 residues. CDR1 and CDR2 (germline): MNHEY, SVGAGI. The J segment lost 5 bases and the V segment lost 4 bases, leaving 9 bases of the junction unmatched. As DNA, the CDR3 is TGTGCCAGCAGTTTCACCGGGACAGGGATCCACAATGAGCAGTTCTTC. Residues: CASSFTGTGIHNEQFF.

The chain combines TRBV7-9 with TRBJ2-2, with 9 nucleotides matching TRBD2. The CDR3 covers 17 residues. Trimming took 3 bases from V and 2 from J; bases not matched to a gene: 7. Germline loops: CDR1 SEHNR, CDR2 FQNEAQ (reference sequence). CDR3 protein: CASSFPGLAGNTGELFF. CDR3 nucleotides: TGTGCCAGCAGCTTCCCGGGACTAGCTGGTAACACCGGGGAGCTGTTTTTT.

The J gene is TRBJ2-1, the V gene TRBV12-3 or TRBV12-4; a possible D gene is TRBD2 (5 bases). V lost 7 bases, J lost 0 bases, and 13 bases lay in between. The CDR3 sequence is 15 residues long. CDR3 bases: TGTGCCAGCACCCCTCCCGGGAACTCCTACAATGAGCAGTTCTTC. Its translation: CASTPPGNSYNEQFF.

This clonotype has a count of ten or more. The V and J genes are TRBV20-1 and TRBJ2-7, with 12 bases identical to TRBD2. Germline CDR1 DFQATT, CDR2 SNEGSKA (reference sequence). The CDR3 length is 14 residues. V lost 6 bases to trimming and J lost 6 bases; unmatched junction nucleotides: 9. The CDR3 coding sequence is TGCAGTGCGTCGACTAGCGGGAGTCATCCCGAGCAGTACTTC. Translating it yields CSASTSGSHPEQYF.

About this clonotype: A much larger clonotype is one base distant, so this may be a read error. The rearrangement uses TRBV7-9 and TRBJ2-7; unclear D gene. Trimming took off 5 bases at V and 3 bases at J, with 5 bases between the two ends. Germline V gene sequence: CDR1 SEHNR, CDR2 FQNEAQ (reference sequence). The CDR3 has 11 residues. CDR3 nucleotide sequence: TGTGCCAGCAGCCCCATCTACGAGCAGTACGTC. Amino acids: CASSPIYEQYV.

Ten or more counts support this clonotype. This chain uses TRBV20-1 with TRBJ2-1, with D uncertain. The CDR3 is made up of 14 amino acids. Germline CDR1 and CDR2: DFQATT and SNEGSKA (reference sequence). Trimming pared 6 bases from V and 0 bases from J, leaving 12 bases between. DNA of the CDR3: TGCAGTGCCTTGTCTAGTAGCTCCTACAATGAGCAGTTCTTC. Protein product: CSALSSSSYNEQFF.

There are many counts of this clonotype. The CDR3 reads CASSPEPGQREKLFF. The DNA of the CDR3 is TGCGCCAGCAGCCCAGAACCGGGACAGCGTGAAAAACTGTTTTTT. V gene TRBV5-1 combines with J gene TRBJ1-4, with 7 bases identical to TRBD1. Germline V gene data show CDR1 as SGHRS and CDR2 as YFSETQ. V trimming: 4 bases; J trimming: 7 bases; junction bases outside the gene matches: 10. The CDR3 extends over 15 amino acids.

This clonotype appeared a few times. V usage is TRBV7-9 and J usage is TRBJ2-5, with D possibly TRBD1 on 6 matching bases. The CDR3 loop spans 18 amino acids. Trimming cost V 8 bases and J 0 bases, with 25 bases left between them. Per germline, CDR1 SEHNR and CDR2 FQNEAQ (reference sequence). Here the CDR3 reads CASGPGLSNQGYQETQYF. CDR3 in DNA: TGTGCCAGCGGTCCAGGTCTCTCCAACCAGGGGTACCAAGAGACCCAGTACTTC.

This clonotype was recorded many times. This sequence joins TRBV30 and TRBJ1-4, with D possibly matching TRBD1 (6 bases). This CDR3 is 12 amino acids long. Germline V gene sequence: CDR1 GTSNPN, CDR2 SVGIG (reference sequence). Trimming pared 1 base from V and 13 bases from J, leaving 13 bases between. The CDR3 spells CAWSEGGLGLFF. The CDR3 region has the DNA TGTGCCTGGAGTGAGGGGGGGTTAGGACTGTTTTTT.

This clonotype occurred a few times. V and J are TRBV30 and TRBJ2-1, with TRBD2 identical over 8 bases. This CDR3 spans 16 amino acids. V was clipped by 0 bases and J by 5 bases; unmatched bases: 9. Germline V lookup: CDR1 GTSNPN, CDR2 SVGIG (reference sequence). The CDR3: CAWSVFGAGDHNEQFF. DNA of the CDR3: TGTGCCTGGAGTGTATTTGGAGCGGGAGATCACAATGAGCAGTTCTTC.